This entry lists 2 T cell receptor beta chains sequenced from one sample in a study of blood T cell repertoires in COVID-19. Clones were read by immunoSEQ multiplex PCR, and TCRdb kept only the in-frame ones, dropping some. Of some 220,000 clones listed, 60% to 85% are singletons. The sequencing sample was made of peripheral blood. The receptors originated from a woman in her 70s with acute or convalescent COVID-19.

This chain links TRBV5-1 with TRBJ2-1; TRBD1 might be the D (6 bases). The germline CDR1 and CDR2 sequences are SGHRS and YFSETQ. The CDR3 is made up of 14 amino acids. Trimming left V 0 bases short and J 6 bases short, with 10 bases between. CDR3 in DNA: TGCGCCAGCAGCTTGGGGGGGCCGGGCAATGAGCAGTTCTTC. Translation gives CASSLGGPGNEQFF.

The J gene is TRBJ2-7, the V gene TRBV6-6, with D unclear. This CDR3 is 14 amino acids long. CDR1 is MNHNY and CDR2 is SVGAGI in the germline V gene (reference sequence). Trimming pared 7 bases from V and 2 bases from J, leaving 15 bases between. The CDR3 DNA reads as TGTGCCAGCACTCGCGACATATTCACCTACGAGCAGTACTTC. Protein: CASTRDIFTYEQYF.